The entry below describes one TCR beta chain. Its antigen is undetermined. The data originate from a study of human T cells and chemical hapten exposure. Overall study: Among samples, TCR yields varied mainly because of small differences in pooled library volume.

Broader study findings: TCRs above 1 in 1000 frequency stayed constant with DPC sensitization. Among expanded TCRs, significantly more large CDR3 similarity clusters formed than among controls.

The time point here: patch test 1, 2 weeks after DPC sensitization. Stated treatment: therapeutic diphenylcyclopropenone sensitization with weekly scalp DPC. TCRdb re-analysed the RACE reads in MiXCR, keeping a single row per CDR3 protein. The sample lists tens of thousands of distinct CDR3 sequences, about 9% occurring once. V shed 4 bases and J 1 base; nucleotides not matched to a gene: 2. The CDR3 is 14 residues long. Germline CDR1 and CDR2: SGHTA and FQGNSA. The sample here was whole blood, taken in connection with sensitization to the hapten diphenylcyclopropenone (DPC). The V call is TRBV7-2, the J call TRBJ2-7, with TRBD1 matching 9 bases. The source of this sequence is a middle-aged woman with alopecia areata. Some clones in this sample may be carry-over from other donors' samples. The CDR3 sequence is CASSSTGGSYEQYF. The CDR3, as DNA: TGTGCCAGCAGCTCGACAGGGGGTTCCTACGAGCAGTACTTC.